This T cell receptor beta chain was documented in a study of cytomegalovirus exposure and HLA in healthy donors. Study-wide points: A prior analysis recorded that most TCR beta V segments were productive about 87% or about 30% of the time. The authors confirmed in vitro that a few CMV-associated chains were specific for CMV antigens. Immune exposure was documented only through CMV serostatus. HLA-A and HLA-B allele assignments for most subjects were reportedly predicted accurately using TCR beta sequences.

Note on this clone: Its specificity is unknown.

Primers for the PCR totalled 60 Vbeta and 13 Jbeta. This table comes from immunoSEQ multiplex PCR, and its TCRdb copy is limited to in-frame clones, with some not included. The table shows 100,000 to 150,000 clones, with around two thirds occurring only once. V was cut by 7 bases and J by 5 bases, with 17 bases left in between. The CDR3 has 14 residues. From germline, CDR1 is LNHDA and CDR2 SQIVND (reference sequence). The TCR sequence derives from a man between 60 and 75 years old in good health and CMV-seropositive. This sequence joins TRBV19 and TRBJ2-5, with a possible D match to TRBD1 (5 bases). The sample taken for sequencing was PBMCs. The CDR3 sequence: CASKETAAGETQYF. Written as DNA, the CDR3 is TGTGCCAGTAAAGAGACAGCCGCCGGGGAGACCCAGTACTTC.